The clone carrying this T cell receptor beta chain has only a few counts. What it recognizes is unknown. There are 13 residues in the CDR3. V lost 6 bases to trimming and J lost 5 bases, with 14 bases between them. Germline V gives CDR1 DFQATT, CDR2 SNEGSKA (reference sequence). One entry per CDR3 protein results from TCRdb running MiXCR on the 5' RACE reads. The sample holds hundreds of thousands of distinct CDR3 sequences, 12% seen once. The data were taken from a study of CD8 T cells in ankylosing spondylitis. Whole-study results and caveats: A TCR beta motif of roughly eight highly homologous variants appeared characteristic of ankylosing spondylitis blood.

The rearrangement joins TRBV20-1 to TRBJ2-1, with D possibly called TRBD1 or TRBD2 (5 bases each). Material for sequencing was blood, either unsorted or a sorted T cell fraction (not recorded which). The source of this sequence is a male donor with ankylosing spondylitis. CDR3 region: CSAQGRTNNEQFF. CDR3 sequence (DNA): TGCAGTGCGCAGGGACGCACGAACAATGAGCAGTTCTTC.